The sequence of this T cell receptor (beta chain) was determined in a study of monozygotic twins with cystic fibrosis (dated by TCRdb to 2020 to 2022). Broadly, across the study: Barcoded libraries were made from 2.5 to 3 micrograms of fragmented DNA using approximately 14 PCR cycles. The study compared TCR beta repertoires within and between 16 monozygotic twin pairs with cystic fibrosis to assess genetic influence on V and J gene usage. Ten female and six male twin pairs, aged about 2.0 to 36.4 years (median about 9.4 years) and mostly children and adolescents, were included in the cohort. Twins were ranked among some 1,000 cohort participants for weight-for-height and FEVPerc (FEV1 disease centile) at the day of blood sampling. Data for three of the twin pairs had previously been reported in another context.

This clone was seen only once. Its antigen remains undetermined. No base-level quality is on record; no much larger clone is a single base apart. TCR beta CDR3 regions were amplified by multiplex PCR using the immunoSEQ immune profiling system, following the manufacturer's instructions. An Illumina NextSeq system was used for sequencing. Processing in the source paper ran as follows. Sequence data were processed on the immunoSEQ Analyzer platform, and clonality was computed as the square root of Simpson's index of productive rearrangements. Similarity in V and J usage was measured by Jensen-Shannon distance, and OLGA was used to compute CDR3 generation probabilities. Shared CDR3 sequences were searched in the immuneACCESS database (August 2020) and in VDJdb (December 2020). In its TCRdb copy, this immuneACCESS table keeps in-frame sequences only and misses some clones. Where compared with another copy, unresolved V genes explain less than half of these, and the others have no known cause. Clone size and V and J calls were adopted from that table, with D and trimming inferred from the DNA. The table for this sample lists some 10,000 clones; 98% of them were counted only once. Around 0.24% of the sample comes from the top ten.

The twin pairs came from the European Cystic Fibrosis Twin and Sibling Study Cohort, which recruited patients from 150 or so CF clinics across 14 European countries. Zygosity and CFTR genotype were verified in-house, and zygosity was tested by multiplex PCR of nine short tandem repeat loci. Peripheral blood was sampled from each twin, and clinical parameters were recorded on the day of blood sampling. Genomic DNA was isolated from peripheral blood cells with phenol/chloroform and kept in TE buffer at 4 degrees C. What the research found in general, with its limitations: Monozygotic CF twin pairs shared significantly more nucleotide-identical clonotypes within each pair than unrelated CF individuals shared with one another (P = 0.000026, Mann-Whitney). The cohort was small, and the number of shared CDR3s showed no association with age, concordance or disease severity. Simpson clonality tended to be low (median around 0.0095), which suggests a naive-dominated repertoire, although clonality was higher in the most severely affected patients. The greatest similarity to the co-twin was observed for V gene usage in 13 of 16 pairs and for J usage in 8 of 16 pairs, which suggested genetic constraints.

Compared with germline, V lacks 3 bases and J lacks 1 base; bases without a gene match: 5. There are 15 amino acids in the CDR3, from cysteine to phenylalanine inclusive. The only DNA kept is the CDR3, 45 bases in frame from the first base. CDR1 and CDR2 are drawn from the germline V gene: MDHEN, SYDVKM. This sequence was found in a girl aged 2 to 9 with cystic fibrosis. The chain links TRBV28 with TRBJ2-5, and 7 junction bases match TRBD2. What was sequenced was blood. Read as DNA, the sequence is TGTGCCAGCAGTTTCGGGCTAGCGGCCCAAGAGACCCAGTACTTC. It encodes CASSFGLAAQETQYF. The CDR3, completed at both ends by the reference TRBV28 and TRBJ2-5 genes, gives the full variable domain DVKVTQSSRYLVKRTGEKVFLECVQDMDHENMFWYRQDPGLGLRLIYFSYDVKMKEKGDIPEGYSVSREKKERFSLILESASTNQTSMYLCASSFGLAAQETQYFGPGTRLLVL.